A selection of T cell receptor beta chains follows, all from one sample in a study of CD8+ T cells in alopecia areata. This table comes from immunoSEQ multiplex PCR, and its TCRdb copy is limited to in-frame clones, with some not included. The sample yields a few hundred thousand clones, over 60% seen once. The material sequenced was CD4+ T cells sorted from blood, taken at roughly week 45, from a patient treated with tofacitinib. The receptors derive from a human donor with alopecia areata. CDR3s include the opening cysteine and the closing phenylalanine or tryptophan. Fields, in order: D gene, V gene, CDR3 length, J gene, clone size, CDR3 protein, CDR3 DNA. D genes are given only for firm matches. Clone size is not always given. Where it is, it says once, few, many or a class for expanded clones.

>TRBD1|TRBV7-2|15|TRBJ1-2|-
CASSLVVGQPDGYTF
TGTGCCAGCAGCTTAGTTGTGGGACAGCCTGATGGCTACACCTTC
>TRBD1|TRBV5-6|17|TRBJ2-1|once
CASSATGTGIIGNEQFF
TGTGCCAGCAGCGCTACCGGGACAGGCATTATTGGGAATGAGCAGTTCTTC
>-|TRBV7-2|16|TRBJ2-1|-
CASRLDSASSYNEQFF
TGTGCCAGCAGGTTGGACAGCGCCAGCTCCTACAATGAGCAGTTCTTC
>-|TRBV29-1|11|TRBJ2-5|once
CSVELQETQYF
TGCAGCGTCGAATTACAAGAGACCCAGTACTTC
>-|TRBV7-2|15|TRBJ1-6|many
CASSYLNGNNSPLHF
TGTGCCAGCAGTTACCTTAACGGAAATAATTCACCCCTCCACTTT
>-|TRBV4-1|16|TRBJ2-3|-
CASSQSSGGVTDTQYF
TGCGCCAGCAGCCAGTCCTCCGGGGGCGTCACAGATACGCAGTATTTT
>-|TRBV4-3|15|TRBJ2-2|few
CASSQVHGNTGELFF
TGCGCCAGCAGCCAAGTTCATGGGAACACCGGGGAGCTGTTTTTT
>-|TRBV30|14|TRBJ1-2|-
CAWGGSGLAAGYTF
TGTGCCTGGGGGGGATCGGGGTTAGCCGCTGGCTACACCTTC
>TRBD1|TRBV7-2|13|TRBJ2-7|-
CASSPRQGYEQYF
TGTGCCAGCAGCCCGAGACAGGGCTACGAGCAGTACTTC
>TRBD1|TRBV29-1|14|TRBJ1-5|-
CSVSQGSGNQPQHF
TGCAGCGTTTCACAGGGGAGCGGCAATCAGCCCCAGCATTTT
>TRBD1|TRBV13|15|TRBJ1-2|-
CASSRDRGELYGYTF
TGTGCCAGCAGTCGGGACAGGGGCGAACTCTATGGCTACACCTTC
>-|TRBV7-2|16|TRBJ2-7|-
CASSLQLTSGNYEQYF
TGTGCCAGCAGCTTGCAATTGACTAGTGGGAACTACGAGCAGTACTTC
>-|TRBV2|15|TRBJ2-5|-
CASSDSSTTEGTQYF
TGTGCCAGCAGTGATTCGAGCACAACCGAGGGGACCCAGTACTTC
>TRBD1|TRBV2|14|TRBJ2-5|-
CASSGQGYQETQYF
TGTGCCAGCAGCGGACAGGGGTACCAAGAGACCCAGTACTTC
>-|TRBV20-1|11|TRBJ1-1|few
CSASSSEQAFF
TGCAGTGCTAGTAGTTCAGAACAAGCTTTCTTT
>-|TRBV7-9|14|TRBJ2-7|-
CASSSGTTYWEQYF
TGTGCCAGCAGCTCCGGGACCACCTATTGGGAGCAGTACTTC
>TRBD1|TRBV7-2|16|TRBJ2-4|few
CASSSVGTGAKNIQYF
TGTGCCAGCAGCTCCGTCGGGACAGGGGCCAAAAACATTCAGTACTTC
>-|TRBV10-3|15|TRBJ2-3|few
CAISEGPTSTDTQYF
TGTGCCATCAGTGAGGGGCCAACTAGCACAGATACGCAGTATTTT
>-|TRBV7-2|14|TRBJ2-2|many
CASSLDRNTGELFF
TGTGCCAGCAGCTTAGACAGGAACACCGGGGAGCTGTTTTTT
>-|TRBV7-2|15|TRBJ2-2|-
CASSLGVGSTGELFF
TGTGCCAGCAGCTTAGGTGTGGGGAGCACCGGGGAGCTGTTTTTT
>TRBD2|TRBV29-1|17|TRBJ2-1|few
CSVAPAGGAGPHNEQFF
TGCAGCGTTGCCCCAGCGGGGGGCGCGGGGCCCCACAATGAGCAGTTCTTC
>TRBD2|TRBV18|15|TRBJ2-1|few
CASSPGRGAGNEQFF
TGTGCCAGCTCCCCCGGGAGGGGGGCAGGTAATGAGCAGTTCTTC
>-|TRBV7-2|15|TRBJ1-2|-
CASSLGLDTVYGYTF
TGTGCCAGCAGCTTGGGACTGGACACGGTTTATGGCTACACCTTC
>-|TRBV27|14|TRBJ2-7|-
CASSFGTWGYEQYF
TGTGCCAGCAGTTTTGGGACATGGGGCTACGAGCAGTACTTC
>TRBD2|TRBV9|16|TRBJ2-4|-
CASSVELRGAKNIQYF
TGTGCCAGCAGCGTAGAGTTGCGGGGGGCCAAAAACATTCAGTACTTC
>-|TRBV5-1|14|TRBJ1-6|-
CASSGGQGMTPLHF
TGCGCCAGCAGCGGCGGGCAGGGTATGACACCCCTCCACTTT